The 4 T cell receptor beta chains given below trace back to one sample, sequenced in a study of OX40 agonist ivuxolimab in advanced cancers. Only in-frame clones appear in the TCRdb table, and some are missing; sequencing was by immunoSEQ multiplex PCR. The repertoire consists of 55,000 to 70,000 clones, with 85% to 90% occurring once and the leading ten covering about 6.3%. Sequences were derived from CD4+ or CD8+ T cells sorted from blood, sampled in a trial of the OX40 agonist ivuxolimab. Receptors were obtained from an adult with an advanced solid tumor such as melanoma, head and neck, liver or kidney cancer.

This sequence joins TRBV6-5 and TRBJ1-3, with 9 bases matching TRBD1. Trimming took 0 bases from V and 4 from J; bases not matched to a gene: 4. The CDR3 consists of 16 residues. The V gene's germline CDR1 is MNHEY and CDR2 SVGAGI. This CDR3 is CASSYSTGGYGNTIYF. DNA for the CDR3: TGTGCCAGCAGTTACTCAACAGGGGGCTACGGAAACACCATATATTTT.

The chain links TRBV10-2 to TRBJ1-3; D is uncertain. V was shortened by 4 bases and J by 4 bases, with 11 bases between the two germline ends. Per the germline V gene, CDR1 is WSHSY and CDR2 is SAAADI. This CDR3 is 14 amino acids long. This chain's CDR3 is CASSGGTAGNTIYF. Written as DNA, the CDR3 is TGCGCCAGCAGTGGGGGAACAGCAGGAAACACCATATATTTT.

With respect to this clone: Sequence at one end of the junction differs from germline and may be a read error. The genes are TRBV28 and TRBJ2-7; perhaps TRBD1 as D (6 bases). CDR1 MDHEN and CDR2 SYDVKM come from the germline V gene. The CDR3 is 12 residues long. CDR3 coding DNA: TGTGCCAGCAGTTTCTTCAGGGGCCCTATTAGTTTC. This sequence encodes CASSFFRGPISF.

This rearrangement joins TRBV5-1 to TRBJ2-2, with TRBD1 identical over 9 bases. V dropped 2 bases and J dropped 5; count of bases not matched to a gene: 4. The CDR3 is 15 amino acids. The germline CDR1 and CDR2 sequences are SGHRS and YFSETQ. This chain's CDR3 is CASSLIQGATGELFF. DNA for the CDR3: TGCGCCAGCAGCTTAATACAGGGGGCTACCGGGGAGCTGTTTTTT. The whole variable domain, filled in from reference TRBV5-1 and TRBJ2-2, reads KAGVTQTPRYLIKTRGQQVTLSCSPISGHRSVSWYQQTPGQGLQFLFEYFSETQRNKGNFPGRFSGRQFSNSRSEMNVSTLELGDSALYLCASSLIQGATGELFFGEGSRLTVL.